The clone carrying this T cell receptor (beta chain) was found a few times. The data derive from a study of identical twins. V was clipped by 3 bases and J by 4 bases, with 14 bases between them. The CDR3 is made up of 15 amino acids. CDR1 is SEHNR and CDR2 is FQNEAQ in the germline V gene (reference sequence). Addition of a universal primer site occurred through template switching, and cDNA carried unique molecular identifiers. Using its own MiXCR run on the 5' RACE reads, TCRdb lists one record per CDR3 protein. The sample has 500,000 to 600,000 distinct CDR3 sequences, under 25% seen once. This sample also appeared in a second study, on T cells expressing NK-cell markers.

The source material was CD4+ T cells sorted from blood. This TCR was sampled from a woman aged 18-30 years in good health. This chain connects TRBV7-9 to TRBJ2-3, with D possibly being TRBD1 (5 bases). The CDR3 sequence is CASSFVGPGADTQYF. Here the CDR3 DNA reads TGTGCCAGCAGCTTTGTGGGGCCTGGGGCAGATACGCAGTATTTT.